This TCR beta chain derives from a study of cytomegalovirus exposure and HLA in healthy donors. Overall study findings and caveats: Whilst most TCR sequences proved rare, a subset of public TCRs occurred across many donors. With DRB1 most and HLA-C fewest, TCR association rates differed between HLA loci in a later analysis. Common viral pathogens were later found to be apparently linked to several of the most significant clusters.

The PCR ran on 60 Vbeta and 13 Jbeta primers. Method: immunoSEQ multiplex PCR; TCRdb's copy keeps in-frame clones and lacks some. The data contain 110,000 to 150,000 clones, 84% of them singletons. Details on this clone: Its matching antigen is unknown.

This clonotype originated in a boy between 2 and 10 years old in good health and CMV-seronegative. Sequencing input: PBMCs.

CDR3 residues: CASSIAPGTGKTRVTGELFF. CDR3 nucleotide sequence: TGTGCCAGTAGTATAGCTCCCGGGACAGGGAAGACTAGAGTCACCGGGGAGCTGTTTTTT. The chain employs TRBV19 and TRBJ2-2; TRBD1 matches 9 bases. The CDR3 spans 20 residues. CDR1 and CDR2 from the germline V gene are LNHDA and SQIVND (reference sequence). The trim removed 1 base at V and 4 bases at J, leaving 16 bases unmatched. The full variable domain, completed using reference TRBV19 and TRBJ2-2, is DGGITQSPKYLFRKEGQNVTLSCEQNLNHDAMYWYRQDPGQGLRLIYYSQIVNDFQKGDIAEGYSVSREKKESFPLTVTSAQKNPTAFYLCASSIAPGTGKTRVTGELFFGEGSRLTVL.